The clone carrying this TCR beta chain occurred a few times. Its specificity is unknown. There are 18 residues in the CDR3. The germline V gene encodes CDR1 KGHDR and CDR2 SFDVKD. Trimming removed 0 bases from V and 5 bases from J; junction bases left unmatched: 10. The data are from a study of CD8 T cells in ankylosing spondylitis. General observations from the study: Seemingly characteristic of ankylosing spondylitis blood was a TCR beta motif consisting of roughly 8 highly homologous variants.

MiXCR, applied by TCRdb to the 5' RACE reads, yields one record per CDR3 protein. The sample consists of under 250,000 distinct CDR3 sequences, 32% of them appearing once. Sample: blood, either unsorted or a sorted T cell fraction (not recorded which). The sequence came from a male donor with ankylosing spondylitis or in good health (not recorded which). This sequence joins TRBV24-1 and TRBJ2-1; 9 bases agree with TRBD2. CDR3 sequence: CATSDLPPSGGNHNEQFF. The DNA for the CDR3 is TGTGCCACCAGTGATTTGCCTCCCAGCGGGGGGAACCACAATGAGCAGTTCTTC.